These 19 T cell receptor beta chains were sequenced from one sample in a study of regulatory T cells in long-lasting Graves disease. Construction of the TCR beta libraries employed iRepertoire HTBI primers in conjunction with Arm-PCR of CDR3 regions. TCRdb itself ran the multiplex PCR reads through MiXCR, one entry per CDR3 protein. In the table there are 400,000 to 550,000 distinct CDR3 sequences, about a sixth of which are singletons. As for time point: newly diagnosed GD, antithyroid drugs for less than 3 months. Preparation of the TCR library used RNA extracted from PBMCs. These same records also appear under a second study, on T cells in Graves' hyperthyroidism and ophthalmopathy.

Sequences were derived from peripheral blood mononuclear cells (PBMCs), sampled at new diagnosis, from a patient treated with antithyroid drugs. Receptors were obtained from a woman between 18 and 30 years old with Graves disease.

This rearrangement joins TRBV28 to TRBJ1-2; TRBD1 matches at 7 bases. Per germline, CDR1 MDHEN and CDR2 SYDVKM. CDR3 length: 13 amino acids. The junction had 6 bases not matched to a gene; V was cut back by 5 bases and J by 6 bases. This CDR3 is CASSETGYNGYTF. CDR3 nucleotide sequence: TGTGCCAGCAGTGAGACAGGGTATAATGGCTACACCTTC.

There are many counts of this clonotype. This sequence joins TRBV28 and TRBJ1-6, with 11 bases aligning to TRBD1. This CDR3 is built from 18 residues. Germline-derived CDR1 and CDR2 are MDHEN and SYDVKM. The trim removed 7 bases at V and 1 base at J, leaving 9 bases unmatched. The CDR3 coding sequence is TGTGCCAGCACCTCGGAGGGACAGGGGGTTTCCTATAATTCACCCCTCCACTTT. This encodes CASTSEGQGVSYNSPLHF.

This clonotype was counted at least ten times. The chain links TRBV6-5 to TRBJ2-7; D ambiguous. Deletions cut 0 bases from V and 0 bases from J, with 3 bases between. This CDR3 contains 13 residues. In germline, CDR1 is MNHEY, CDR2 SVGAGI. The CDR3 bases are TGTGCCAGCAGTTACTCCATCTCCTACGAGCAGTACTTC. The encoded protein is CASSYSISYEQYF.

This clonotype was seen more than once but under ten times. A much larger clone lies one base from this, so it may be a read error. This sequence joins TRBV29-1 and TRBJ2-3; D may be TRBD1 (5 bases). The DNA end is more similar to TRBJ2-7, so the J call may be wrong. Looked up from germline, CDR1 is SQVTM and CDR2 is ANQGSEA. This CDR3 has 17 amino acids. The CDR3 reads CSVTPTLGLGLGYEQYF. The CDR3, as DNA: TGCAGCGTTACCCCTACCCTGGGGCTAGGGCTTGGGTACGAGCAGTACTTC.

This clonotype was picked up a small number of times. The chain joins TRBV29-1 to TRBJ2-1; TRBD1 agrees at 7 bases. From germline, CDR1 is SQVTM and CDR2 ANQGSEA. V lost 7 bases, J lost 9 bases, and 21 bases stayed unmatched. This CDR3 comprises 16 residues. The CDR3 loop is CSATSPDRTAFSEQFF. The CDR3, as DNA: TGCAGCGCCACGAGTCCGGACAGGACCGCCTTTAGTGAGCAGTTCTTC.

This clonotype was counted many times. This sequence joins TRBV29-1 and TRBJ2-5; D is unresolved. The CDR3 consists of 12 residues. The germline V and J ends were trimmed by 4 bases and 5 bases, with 11 bases remaining between them. Germline CDR1 SQVTM, CDR2 ANQGSEA. CDR3 in amino acids: CSVGQTGETQYF. The CDR3 DNA follows: TGCAGCGTTGGCCAGACCGGGGAGACCCAGTACTTC.

Ten or more counts support this clonotype. J is TRBJ2-5 and V is TRBV30; D may be TRBD1 or TRBD2 (5 bases each). This CDR3 spans 14 amino acids. V gave up 1 base and J gave up 3 bases, with 12 bases separating them. The germline V gene encodes CDR1 GTSNPN and CDR2 SVGIG (reference sequence). The CDR3 nucleotides read TGTGCCTGGAGTGCACCGGGGCTAAAAGAGACCCAGTACTTC. Amino acid sequence: CAWSAPGLKETQYF.

This clonotype was counted at least ten times. The chain combines TRBV7-2 with TRBJ2-1; D is perhaps TRBD2 (6 bases). Trimming pared 1 base from V and 8 bases from J, leaving 15 bases between. The CDR3 sequence is 15 residues long. The germline gives CDR1 SGHTA, CDR2 FQGNSA. CDR3 bases: TGTGCCAGCAGCTTAGACGGGGGTTCGATCGATGAGCAGTTCTTC. Protein: CASSLDGGSIDEQFF.

Ten or more counts support this clonotype. The V gene is TRBV28, the J gene TRBJ2-1, with a tentative D call TRBD2 (7 bases). CDR3 length: 17 residues. V was pared by 7 bases and J by 4 bases, with 23 bases between. In germline, CDR1 is MDHEN, CDR2 SYDVKM. This CDR3 is CASKKGVPGGTYNEQFF. CDR3 bases: TGTGCCAGCAAAAAGGGGGTCCCGGGAGGAACTTACAATGAGCAGTTCTTC.

This clonotype was seen a few times. Mismatch with germline at one junction end may stem from a read error. The chain carries TRBV7-7 and TRBJ2-2, with D tentatively TRBD1 (6 bases). This CDR3 spans 14 amino acids. Germline V lookup: CDR1 SSHAT, CDR2 FNYEAQ (reference sequence). In DNA form, the CDR3 reads TGTGCTAGCAGAACAGGGCTGAACACCGGGGAGCTGTTTTTT. This encodes CASRTGLNTGELFF.

V and J are TRBV6-5 and TRBJ1-1, with no clear D. Trimming left V 0 bases short and J 1 base short, with 9 bases between. This CDR3 comprises 15 residues. In germline, CDR1 is MNHEY, CDR2 SVGAGI. Here the CDR3 reads CASSYSIGGNTEAFF. CDR3 bases: TGTGCCAGCAGTTACTCGATAGGAGGGAACACTGAAGCTTTCTTT.

This clonotype was recorded a few times. This chain joins TRBV15 and TRBJ2-7, with 7 bases fitting TRBD2. The CDR3 sequence is 14 residues long. The V and J ends lost 3 bases and 1 base, in that order; junction bases with no gene match: 3. CDR1 and CDR2 from the germline V gene are LNHNV and YYDKDF (reference sequence). For the CDR3, the DNA is TGTGCCACCAGCAGGGGAGCGGGGTCCTACGAGCAGTACTTC. It specifies CATSRGAGSYEQYF.

This clonotype was picked up many times. The chain recombines TRBV6-2 or TRBV6-3 with TRBJ2-5; TRBD2 matches 11 bases. The trim removed 5 bases at V and 4 bases at J, leaving 9 bases unmatched. This CDR3 spans 16 amino acids. Germline V gives CDR1 MNHEY, CDR2 SVGEGT. CDR3 bases: TGTGCCAGCAGTGAAGTGGTAGCGGGAGGGGGAGAGACCCAGTACTTC. This translates into CASSEVVAGGGETQYF.

This clonotype turned up a few times. The gene calls are TRBV18 and TRBJ2-1; TRBD1 agrees at 11 bases. V dropped 3 bases and J dropped 7; count of bases not matched to a gene: 11. Germline V gene lookup returns CDR1 KGHSH and CDR2 LQKENI. The CDR3 sequence is 17 residues long. As DNA, the CDR3 is TGTGCCAGCTCACCCGGGACAGGGGGAGGGGTCGCGAATGAGCAGTTCTTC. This encodes CASSPGTGGGVANEQFF.

The chain combines TRBV3-1 with TRBJ1-2, with no clear D. Germline CDR1 LGHDT, CDR2 YNNKEL (reference sequence). CDR3 length: 14 amino acids. Trimming pared 4 bases from V and 2 bases from J, leaving 11 bases between. In DNA form, the CDR3 reads TGTGCCAGCAGCCCGTTAGGTGGGAACTATGGCTACACCTTC. Amino acids: CASSPLGGNYGYTF.

At least ten counts were recorded for this clonotype. J is TRBJ2-5 and V is TRBV5-4; 8 positions match TRBD1. Unmatched junction bases numbered 6, after V lost 0 bases and J lost 5 bases. The CDR3 extends over 15 amino acids. Germline assignment: CDR1 SGHNT and CDR2 YYREEE (reference sequence). The CDR3 DNA sequence: TGTGCCAGCAGCTTGGTTGAACAGGGGGATGAGACCCAGTACTTC. Protein product: CASSLVEQGDETQYF.

This clonotype was seen only a few times. The rearrangement uses TRBV6-1 and TRBJ1-1; D might be TRBD1 (5 bases). The CDR3 runs to 15 residues. The germline V gene encodes CDR1 MNHNS and CDR2 SASEGT. Trimming left V 11 bases short and J 0 bases short, with 19 bases between. In DNA form, the CDR3 reads TGTGCCGCGTCCCCCCGGGGCCGGCTGAACACTGAAGCTTTCTTT. Protein product: CAASPRGRLNTEAFF.

A word on this clonotype: A much larger clone sits a single nucleotide away, making a read error possible. Without the conserved terminal phenylalanine or tryptophan, this CDR3 likely stems from a read error. The chain employs TRBV6-1 and TRBJ1-1; D is uncertain. V lost 4 bases and J lost 0, with 9 bases in between. CDR1 and CDR2 from the germline V gene are MNHNS and SASEGT. The CDR3 is 14 residues long. The CDR3 spells CASSALPLNTEAFS. The CDR3 bases are TGTGCCAGCAGTGCTCTACCCCTGAACACTGAAGCTTTCTCT.

This clonotype was counted at least ten times. The chain couples TRBV2 to TRBJ2-1; tentatively, D is TRBD2 (5 bases). Trimming pared 8 bases from V and 3 bases from J, leaving 11 bases between. CDR3 length equals 13 residues. Germline-derived CDR1 and CDR2 are SNHLY and FYNNEI. In nucleotides, the CDR3 is TGTGCCAGCCGAGGGTATAACTACAATGAGCAGTTCTTC. This gives the protein CASRGYNYNEQFF.